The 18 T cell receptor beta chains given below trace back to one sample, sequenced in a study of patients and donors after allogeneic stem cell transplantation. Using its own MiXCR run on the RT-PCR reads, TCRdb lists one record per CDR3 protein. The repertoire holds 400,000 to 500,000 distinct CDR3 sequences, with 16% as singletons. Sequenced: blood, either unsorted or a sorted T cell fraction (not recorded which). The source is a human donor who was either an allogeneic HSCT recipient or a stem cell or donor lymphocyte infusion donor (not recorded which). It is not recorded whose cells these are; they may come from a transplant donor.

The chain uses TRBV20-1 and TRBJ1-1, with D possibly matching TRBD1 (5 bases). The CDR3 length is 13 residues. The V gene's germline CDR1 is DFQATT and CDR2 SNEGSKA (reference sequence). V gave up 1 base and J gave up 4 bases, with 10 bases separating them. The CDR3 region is CSARVQGITEAFF. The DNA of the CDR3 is TGCAGTGCTAGAGTGCAGGGAATCACTGAAGCTTTCTTT.

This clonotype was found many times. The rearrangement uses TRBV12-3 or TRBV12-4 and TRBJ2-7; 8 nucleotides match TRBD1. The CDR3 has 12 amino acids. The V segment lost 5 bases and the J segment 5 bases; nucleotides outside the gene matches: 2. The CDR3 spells CASSLTGDEQYF. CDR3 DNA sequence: TGTGCCAGCAGTCTGACAGGGGACGAGCAGTACTTC.

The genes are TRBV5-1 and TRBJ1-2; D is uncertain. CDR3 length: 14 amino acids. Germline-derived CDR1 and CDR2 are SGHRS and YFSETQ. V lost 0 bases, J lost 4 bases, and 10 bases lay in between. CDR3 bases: TGCGCCAGCAGCTTGGGGGGATCTGCCTATGGCTACACCTTC. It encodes CASSLGGSAYGYTF.

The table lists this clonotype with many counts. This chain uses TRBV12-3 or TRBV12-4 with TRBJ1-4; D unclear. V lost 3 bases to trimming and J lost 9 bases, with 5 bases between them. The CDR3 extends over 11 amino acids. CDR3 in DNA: TGTGCCAGCAGTTTCCGACAAAAACTGTTTTTT. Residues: CASSFRQKLFF.

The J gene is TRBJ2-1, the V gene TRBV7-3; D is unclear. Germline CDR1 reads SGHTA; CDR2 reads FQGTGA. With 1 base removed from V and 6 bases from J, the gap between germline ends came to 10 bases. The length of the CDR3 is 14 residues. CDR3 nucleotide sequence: TGTGCCAGCAGCTTAATAGGAACATCCAATGAGCAGTTCTTC. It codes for CASSLIGTSNEQFF.

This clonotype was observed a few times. In DNA, the CDR3 is TGTGCCAGCAGCACCCGACCAGGCAATCAGCCCCAGCATTTT. Amino acid sequence: CASSTRPGNQPQHF. J is TRBJ1-5 and V is TRBV11-2; D uncertain. Germline CDR1 is SGHAT and CDR2 is FQNNGV. The CDR3 spans 14 residues. The V end lost 5 bases, the J end lost 2 bases, and 10 bases lay between the germline ends.

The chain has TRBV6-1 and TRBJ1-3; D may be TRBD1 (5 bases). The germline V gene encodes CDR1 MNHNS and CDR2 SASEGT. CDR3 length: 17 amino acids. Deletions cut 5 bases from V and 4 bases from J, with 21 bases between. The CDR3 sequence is CASSRVSDYRKGNTIYF. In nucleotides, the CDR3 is TGTGCCAGCAGTCGCGTTTCGGATTACAGGAAAGGAAACACCATATATTTT.

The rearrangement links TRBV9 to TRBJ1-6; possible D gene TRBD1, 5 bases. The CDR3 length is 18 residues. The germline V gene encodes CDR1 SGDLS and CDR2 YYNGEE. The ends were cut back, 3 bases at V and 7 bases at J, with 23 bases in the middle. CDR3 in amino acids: CASSAHGGGTLNNSPLHF. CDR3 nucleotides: TGTGCCAGCAGCGCTCATGGGGGGGGGACCCTAAACAATTCACCCCTCCACTTT. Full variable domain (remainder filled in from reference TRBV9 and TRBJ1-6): DSGVTQTPKHLITATGQRVTLRCSPRSGDLSVYWYQQSLDQGLQFLIQYYNGEERAKGNILERFSAQQFPDLHSELNLSSLELGDSALYFCASSAHGGGTLNNSPLHFGNGTRLTVT.

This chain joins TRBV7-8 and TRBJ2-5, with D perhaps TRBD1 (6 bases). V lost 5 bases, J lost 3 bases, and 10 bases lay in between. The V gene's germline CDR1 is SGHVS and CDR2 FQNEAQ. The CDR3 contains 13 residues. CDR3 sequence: CASSVQGEETQYF. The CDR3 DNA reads TGTGCCAGCAGCGTACAGGGAGAAGAGACCCAGTACTTC.

CDR3 bases: TGCAGTGCTTTTCTGGCCAAAAACATTCAGTACTTC. This codes for CSAFLAKNIQYF. J is TRBJ2-4 and V is TRBV20-1; D unclear. There are 12 residues in the CDR3. Germline CDR1 DFQATT, CDR2 SNEGSKA (reference sequence). V was pared by 5 bases and J by 1 base, with 6 bases between.

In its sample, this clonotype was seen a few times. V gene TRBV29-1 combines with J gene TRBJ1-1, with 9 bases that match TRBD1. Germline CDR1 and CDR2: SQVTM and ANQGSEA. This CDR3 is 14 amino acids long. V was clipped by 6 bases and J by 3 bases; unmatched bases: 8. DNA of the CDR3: TGCAGCGTCGGGACAGGGAGGAATTACACTGAAGCTTTCTTT. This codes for CSVGTGRNYTEAFF.

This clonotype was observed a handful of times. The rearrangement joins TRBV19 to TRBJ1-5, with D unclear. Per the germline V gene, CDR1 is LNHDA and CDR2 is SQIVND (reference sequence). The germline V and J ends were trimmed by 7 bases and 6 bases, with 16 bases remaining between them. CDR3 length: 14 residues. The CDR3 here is CASTSGNVGQPQHF. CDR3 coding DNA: TGTGCCAGTACTTCAGGCAACGTAGGTCAGCCCCAGCATTTT.

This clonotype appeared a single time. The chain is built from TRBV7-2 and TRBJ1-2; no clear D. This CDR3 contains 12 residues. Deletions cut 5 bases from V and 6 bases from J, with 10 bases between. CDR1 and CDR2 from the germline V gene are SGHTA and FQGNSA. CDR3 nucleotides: TGTGCCAGCAGCCCTAATATTAATGGCTACACCTTC. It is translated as CASSPNINGYTF.

CDR3 DNA sequence: TGCGCCAGCAGCCCTACCCCGGGGGCGCCCGGGGAGCTGTTTTTT. Its protein product is CASSPTPGAPGELFF. The chain joins TRBV4-1 to TRBJ2-2; either TRBD1 or TRBD2 may supply D (6 bases each). This CDR3 spans 15 amino acids. Germline lookup yields CDR1 MGHRA and CDR2 YSYEKL. Deletions cut 4 bases from V and 6 bases from J, with 15 bases between.

CDR3 bases: TGTGCTAGTGGTCCCCGACAGGGCAACTACACCTTC. This sequence encodes CASGPRQGNYTF. This chain uses TRBV12-5 with TRBJ1-2; 7 bases line up with TRBD1. Trimming cost V 5 bases and J 10 bases; bases outside gene matches: 7. Per the germline V gene, CDR1 is LGHNT and CDR2 is FRNRAP. This CDR3 spans 12 amino acids.

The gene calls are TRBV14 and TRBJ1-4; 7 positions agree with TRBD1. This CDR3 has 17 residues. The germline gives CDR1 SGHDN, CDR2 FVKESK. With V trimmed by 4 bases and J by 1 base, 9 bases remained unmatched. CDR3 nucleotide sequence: TGTGCCAGCAGCCCCAATGGCAGGGGGTTAACTAATGAAAAACTGTTTTTT. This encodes CASSPNGRGLTNEKLFF.

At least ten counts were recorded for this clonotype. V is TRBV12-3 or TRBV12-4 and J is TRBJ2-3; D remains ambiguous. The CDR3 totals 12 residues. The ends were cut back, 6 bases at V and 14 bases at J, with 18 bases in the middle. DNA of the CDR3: TGTGCCAGCAGCCTTCAGGCCCTTCAGCTGTATTTT. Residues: CASSLQALQLYF.

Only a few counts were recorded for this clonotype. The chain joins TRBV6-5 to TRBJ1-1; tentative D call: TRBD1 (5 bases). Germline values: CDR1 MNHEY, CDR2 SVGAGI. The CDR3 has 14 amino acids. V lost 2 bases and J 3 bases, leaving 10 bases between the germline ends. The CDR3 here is CASSYEGRDTEAFF. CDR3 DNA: TGTGCCAGCAGTTACGAGGGGAGGGACACTGAAGCTTTCTTT.